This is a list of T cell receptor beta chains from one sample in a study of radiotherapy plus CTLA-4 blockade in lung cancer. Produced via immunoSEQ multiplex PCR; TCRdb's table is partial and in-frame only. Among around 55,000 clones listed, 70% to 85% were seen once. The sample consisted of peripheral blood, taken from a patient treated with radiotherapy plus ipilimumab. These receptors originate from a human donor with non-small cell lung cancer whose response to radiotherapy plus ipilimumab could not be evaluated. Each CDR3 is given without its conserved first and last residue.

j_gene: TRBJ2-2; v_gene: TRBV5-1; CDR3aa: ASSLVSGRTTGELF
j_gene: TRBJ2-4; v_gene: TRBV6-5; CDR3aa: ASSPGTGGNIQY
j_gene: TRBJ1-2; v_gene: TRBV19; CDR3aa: ASSPASGTGVGDGYT
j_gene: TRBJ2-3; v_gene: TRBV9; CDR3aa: ASTFGGMSTDTQY
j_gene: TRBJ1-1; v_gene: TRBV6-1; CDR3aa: ASTGGRGAF
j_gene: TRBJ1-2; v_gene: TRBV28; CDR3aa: GSGDVRGARGYT
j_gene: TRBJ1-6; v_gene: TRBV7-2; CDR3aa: ASSWEGYNSPLH
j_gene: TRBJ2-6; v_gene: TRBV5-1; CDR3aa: ASLEGGAGANVLT
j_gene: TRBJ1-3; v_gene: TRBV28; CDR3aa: ASSPGDLGNTIY
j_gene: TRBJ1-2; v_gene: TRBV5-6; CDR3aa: ASSPLDPGFGYGYT
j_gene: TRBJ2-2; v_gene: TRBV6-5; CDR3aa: ASSYSTGDTGELF
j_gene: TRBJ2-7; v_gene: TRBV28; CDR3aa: ELFWADYEQY
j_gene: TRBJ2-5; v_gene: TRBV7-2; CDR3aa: ASSLGSGRTQETQY
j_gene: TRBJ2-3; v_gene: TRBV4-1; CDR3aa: ASSPIPGQRGGLPGDTQY
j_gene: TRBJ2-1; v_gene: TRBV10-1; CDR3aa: ASSEHGGSKNNEQF
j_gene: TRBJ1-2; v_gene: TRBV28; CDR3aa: ASSSPQAGVGNYGYT
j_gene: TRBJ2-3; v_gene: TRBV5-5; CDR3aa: ASSFLTGGTDTQY
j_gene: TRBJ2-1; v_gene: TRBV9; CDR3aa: ASSTSGRNNEQF
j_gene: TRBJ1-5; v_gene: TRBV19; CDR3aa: ASSRQGRGNQPQH
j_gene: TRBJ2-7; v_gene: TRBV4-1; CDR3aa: ASSSQGPNEQY
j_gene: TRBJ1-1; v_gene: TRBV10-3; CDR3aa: AISVGQGRDTEAF
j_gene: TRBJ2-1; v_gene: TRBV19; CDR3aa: ASSTSGGASGEQF
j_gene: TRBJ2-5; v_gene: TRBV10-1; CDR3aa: ASSGWDRAEETQY
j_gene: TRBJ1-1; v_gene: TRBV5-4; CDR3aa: ASSFWTENTEAF
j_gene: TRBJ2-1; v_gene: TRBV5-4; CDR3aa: ASSLVGGGNEQF
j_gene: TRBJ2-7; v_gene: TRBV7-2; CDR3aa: ASSLTATYEQY
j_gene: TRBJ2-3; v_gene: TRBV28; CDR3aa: ASSQAGSTDTQY
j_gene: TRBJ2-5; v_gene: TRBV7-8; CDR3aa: ASSPEDDFQETQY
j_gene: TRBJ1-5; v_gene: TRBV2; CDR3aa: ASRHRDGGNQPQH
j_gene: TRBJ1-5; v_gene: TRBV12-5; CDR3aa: ASGSGQGGQPQH
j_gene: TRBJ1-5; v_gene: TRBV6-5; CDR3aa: ASSYSRDGGNQPQH
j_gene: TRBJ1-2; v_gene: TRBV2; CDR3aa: AGTDNYGYT
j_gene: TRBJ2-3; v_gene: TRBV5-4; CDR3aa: ASSLGPPDTQY
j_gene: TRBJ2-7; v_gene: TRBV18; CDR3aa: ASSHTTGGDVREQY
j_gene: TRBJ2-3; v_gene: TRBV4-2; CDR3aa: ASSQEGGEADTQY
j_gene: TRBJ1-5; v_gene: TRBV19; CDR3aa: ASSIPQGYGNQPQH
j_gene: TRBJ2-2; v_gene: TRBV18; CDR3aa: ASSILQDANTGELF
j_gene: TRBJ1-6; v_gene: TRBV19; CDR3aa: ASSIDRDSPLH
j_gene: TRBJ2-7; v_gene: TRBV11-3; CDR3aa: ASSLGTGGMYEQY
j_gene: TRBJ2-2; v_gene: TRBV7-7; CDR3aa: ASSPVTGELF
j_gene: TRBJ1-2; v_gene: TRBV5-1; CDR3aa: ASSLRGPSYGYT
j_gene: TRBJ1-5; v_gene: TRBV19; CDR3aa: ASRWDRDYQPQH
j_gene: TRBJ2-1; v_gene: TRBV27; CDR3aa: ASSPGGAYNEQF
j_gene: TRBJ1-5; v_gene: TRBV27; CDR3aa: ASSFRDSRPQH
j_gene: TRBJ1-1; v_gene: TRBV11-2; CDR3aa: ASTGRSVEAF
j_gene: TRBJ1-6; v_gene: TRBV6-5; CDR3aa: ASRNGGFSSPLH
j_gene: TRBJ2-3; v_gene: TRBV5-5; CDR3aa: ASSLGTSGRTDTQY
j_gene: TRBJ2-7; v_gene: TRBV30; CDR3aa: AWKVVRGGRSSYEQY
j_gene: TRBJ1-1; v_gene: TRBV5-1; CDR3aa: ASSSLPPTGANTEAF
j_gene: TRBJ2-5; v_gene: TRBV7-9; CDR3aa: ASSLGAGGQETQY
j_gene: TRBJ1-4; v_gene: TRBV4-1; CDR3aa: ASSAQGSTEKLF
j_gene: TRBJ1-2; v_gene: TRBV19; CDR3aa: ASSSTQNYGYT
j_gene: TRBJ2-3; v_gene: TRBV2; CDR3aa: ATRPGQGVSNTDTQY
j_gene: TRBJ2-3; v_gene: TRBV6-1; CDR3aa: ASNPASSTDTQY
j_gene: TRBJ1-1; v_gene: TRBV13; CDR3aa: ASSRGGPGLNTEAF